These 26 T cell receptor beta chains were sequenced from one sample in a study of blood T cell repertoires in COVID-19 (dated by TCRdb to the early 2020s). The library was produced with the immunoSEQ multiplex PCR assay. TCRdb stores this immuneACCESS table with in-frame sequences only. Part of the clones is absent; in the studies checked, under half of the shortfall reflects unresolved V genes, and no reason is known for the rest. The table for this sample lists about 150,000 clones; roughly four fifths of them were counted only once. The top ten constitute 3% of the sample. Specimen: peripheral blood. The receptors stem from a woman at least 80 years old with acute or convalescent COVID-19.

The chain couples TRBV2 to TRBJ2-1; TRBD2 matches at 8 bases. With V trimmed by 6 bases and J by 5 bases, 6 bases remained unmatched. The germline V gene encodes CDR1 SNHLY and CDR2 FYNNEI. The CDR3 is 14 amino acids. The CDR3 loop reads CASRGRGANNEQFF. In DNA form, the CDR3 reads TGTGCCAGCAGGGGGCGGGGGGCCAACAATGAGCAGTTCTTC.

The chain recombines TRBV4-3 with TRBJ2-2; 9 bases fit TRBD1. V lost 1 base, J lost 4 bases, and 10 bases stayed unmatched. CDR1 is LGHNA and CDR2 is YSLEER in the germline V gene. This CDR3 comprises 18 residues. CDR3 coding DNA: TGCGCCAGCAGCCAAGCCGCACAGGGGGCGGTTGGCACCGGGGAGCTGTTTTTT. This sequence encodes CASSQAAQGAVGTGELFF.

This clone was detected only once. V is TRBV3-1 (or the pseudogene TRBV3-2) and J is TRBJ1-1; 9 bases match TRBD1. CDR1 and CDR2 (germline): LGHDT, YNNKEL (reference sequence). This CDR3 region has 16 residues. J lost 0 bases, V lost 4 bases, and 6 bases had no gene match. CDR3 coding DNA: TGTGCCAGCAGCCCAAGGACAGGGGTCATGAACACTGAAGCTTTCTTT. Translating gives CASSPRTGVMNTEAFF.

This clone was observed a single time. The DNA for the CDR3 is TGTGCCAGCAGCTCGGACAGATTCGGTGGCTACACCTTC. This gives the protein CASSSDRFGGYTF. The J gene is TRBJ1-2, the V gene TRBV12-3 or TRBV12-4, with a weak D call TRBD1 (6 bases). V lost 6 bases to trimming and J lost 7 bases, with 15 bases between them. The CDR3 spans 13 residues.

This rearrangement joins TRBV6-5 to TRBJ2-3; D possibly corresponds to TRBD2 (6 bases). V was shortened by 6 bases and J by 2 bases, with 15 bases between the two germline ends. The CDR3 extends over 15 amino acids. Germline V lookup: CDR1 MNHEY, CDR2 SVGAGI. The chain's CDR3 is CASSRSDYYTDTQYF. In DNA, the CDR3 is TGTGCCAGCAGCCGGTCGGACTATTACACAGATACGCAGTATTTT.

V gene TRBV5-1 combines with J gene TRBJ2-3, with 10 bases lining up with TRBD2. The CDR3 covers 16 residues. The V gene end was trimmed by 0 bases and the J gene end by 1 base; junction bases not matched to a gene: 2. The V gene's germline CDR1 is SGHRS and CDR2 YFSETQ. The CDR3 bases are TGCGCCAGCAGCTTGGGTACTAGCGGGGGCACAGATACGCAGTATTTT. Translated, it gives CASSLGTSGGTDTQYF.

This clone was detected a few times. This chain joins TRBV18 and TRBJ1-4, with no clear D. The CDR3 contains 16 residues. Per the germline V gene, CDR1 is KGHSH and CDR2 is LQKENI. V gave up 0 bases and J gave up 2 bases, with 10 bases separating them. The CDR3 here is CASSPPRGRTNEKLFF. The DNA for the CDR3 is TGTGCCAGCTCACCACCCCGGGGTAGGACTAATGAAAAACTGTTTTTT.

The chain has TRBV3-1 (or the pseudogene TRBV3-2) and TRBJ2-7; tentatively, D is TRBD2 (6 bases). Germline CDR1 reads LGHDT; CDR2 reads YNNKEL (reference sequence). V lost 0 bases and J lost 3, with 18 bases in between. The CDR3 is 17 amino acids. CDR3 region: CASSQDLPGRRRYEQYF. The CDR3 nucleotides are TGTGCCAGCAGCCAAGATCTTCCAGGGAGGAGACGCTACGAGCAGTACTTC.

The rearrangement uses TRBV27 and TRBJ1-2, with D maybe TRBD1 (6 bases). CDR1 is MNHEY and CDR2 is SMNVEV in the germline V gene (reference sequence). V was cut by 8 bases and J by 0 bases, with 13 bases left in between. The CDR3 spans 14 residues. The CDR3 DNA reads TGTGCCAGCGCACAACAGGGAACTAACTATGGCTACACCTTC. It specifies CASAQQGTNYGYTF.

The chain couples TRBV6-2 or TRBV6-3 to TRBJ1-1, with 9 nucleotides matching TRBD1. Germline lookup yields CDR1 MNHEY and CDR2 SVGEGT. The CDR3 totals 14 residues. Trimming cost V 4 bases and J 3 bases; bases outside gene matches: 3. The CDR3, as DNA: TGTGCCAGCAGTTGGACAGGGGAGTACACTGAAGCTTTCTTT. Residues: CASSWTGEYTEAFF.

The chain has TRBV2 and TRBJ1-2, with TRBD1 matching over 7 bases. Germline lookup yields CDR1 SNHLY and CDR2 FYNNEI. Germline trimming cut 6 bases from V and 3 bases from J; bases unmatched to any gene: 4. The CDR3 covers 13 residues. In nucleotides, the CDR3 is TGTGCCAGCAGACAGGGGCCGGACTATGGCTACACCTTC. Translated: CASRQGPDYGYTF.

V is TRBV29-1 and J is TRBJ2-2; 7 positions match TRBD1. CDR1 and CDR2 from the germline V gene are SQVTM and ANQGSEA. This CDR3 is 16 amino acids long. V lost 6 bases, J lost 6 bases, and 16 bases stayed unmatched. CDR3 loop: CSVGNRDSFLPGELFF. The CDR3, as DNA: TGCAGCGTCGGGAACCGGGACAGCTTTTTACCCGGGGAGCTGTTTTTT.

This clone was seen at least ten times. CDR3 in DNA: TGTGCCAGCAGCCAAACAGGGGTCCCCTACGAGCAGTACTTC. Amino acid sequence: CASSQTGVPYEQYF. The J gene is TRBJ2-7, the V gene TRBV6-5, with 7 bases that match TRBD1. The CDR3 loop spans 14 amino acids. The J segment lost 2 bases and the V segment lost 6 bases, leaving 7 bases of the junction unmatched. Germline CDR1 and CDR2: MNHEY and SVGAGI.

The J gene is TRBJ1-2, the V gene TRBV5-4; perhaps TRBD1 as D (5 bases). CDR3 length: 14 amino acids. Trimming removed 2 bases at V and 3 bases at J, with 11 bases between. CDR1 and CDR2 (germline): SGHNT, YYREEE (reference sequence). The CDR3 here is CASSFSGIDYGYTF. DNA for the CDR3: TGTGCCAGCAGCTTTTCAGGGATCGACTATGGCTACACCTTC. Supplemented by reference TRBV5-4 and TRBJ1-2, the full variable domain reads ETGVTQSPTHLIKTRGQQVTLRCSSQSGHNTVSWYQQALGQGPQFIFQYYREEENGRGNFPPRFSGLQFPNYSSELNVNALELDDSALYLCASSFSGIDYGYTFGSGTRLTVV.

The chain couples TRBV24-1 to TRBJ2-2; 10 bases line up with TRBD1. CDR3 length: 15 residues. CDR1 is KGHDR, CDR2 SFDVKD, per germline. V lost 4 bases and J lost 6; bases outside the gene matches: 4. DNA for the CDR3: TGTGCCACCAGTGACCCGGGACAGGGGTCCGGGGAGCTGTTTTTT. Protein: CATSDPGQGSGELFF.

The genes are TRBV7-3 and TRBJ1-6; a possible D gene is TRBD1 (6 bases). Germline V gene data show CDR1 as SGHTA and CDR2 as FQGTGA. V was cut by 4 bases and J by 6 bases, with 10 bases left in between. This CDR3 is 14 amino acids long. CDR3: CASSSGTRNSPLHF. DNA for the CDR3: TGTGCCAGCAGCTCCGGGACACGTAATTCACCCCTCCACTTT.

The chain employs TRBV7-9 and TRBJ1-1; no clear D gene. This CDR3 spans 15 amino acids. Germline CDR1 SEHNR, CDR2 FQNEAQ (reference sequence). Deletions cut 4 bases from V and 1 base from J, with 13 bases between. Here the CDR3 reads CASSSKVHENTEAFF. In nucleotides, the CDR3 is TGTGCCAGCAGCTCTAAAGTGCATGAGAACACTGAAGCTTTCTTT.

The chain links TRBV5-4 to TRBJ2-2; 8 bases are shared with TRBD1. Germline V CDR1 and CDR2: SGHNT, YYREEE (reference sequence). V lost 4 bases, J lost 9 bases, and 8 bases stayed unmatched. The CDR3 runs 14 residues. The CDR3 loop reads CASSSPRGPRELFF. In DNA form, the CDR3 reads TGTGCCAGCAGCAGTCCCAGGGGGCCCCGGGAGCTGTTTTTT.

This chain joins TRBV3-1 (or the pseudogene TRBV3-2) and TRBJ1-5; D possibly corresponds to TRBD1 (5 bases). CDR3 length: 15 amino acids. The ends were cut back, 3 bases at V and 5 bases at J, with 14 bases in the middle. Germline-derived CDR1 and CDR2 are LGHDT and YNNKEL (reference sequence). In DNA form, the CDR3 reads TGTGCCAGCAGCCAGGGGGGAAAGGTCGATCAGCCCCAGCATTTT. It specifies CASSQGGKVDQPQHF.

V gene TRBV18 combines with J gene TRBJ1-2; D unresolved. In germline, CDR1 is KGHSH, CDR2 LQKENI. This CDR3 is 12 amino acids long. Trimming stripped 2 bases from V and 7 bases from J, with 8 bases between. CDR3 protein: CASSPDDTGYTF. DNA of the CDR3: TGTGCCAGCTCACCAGACGACACTGGCTACACCTTC.

The chain is built from TRBV7-3 and TRBJ2-2; 8 bases are a match to TRBD1. In germline, CDR1 is SGHTA, CDR2 FQGTGA. The CDR3 runs to 16 residues. Losses at the gene ends were 7 bases for V and 1 base for J; bases not matched to a gene: 8. The DNA for the CDR3 is TGTGCCAGCACCTCAGGGGGCGTCAAGAACACCGGGGAGCTGTTTTTT. Translating it yields CASTSGGVKNTGELFF. The full variable domain, its missing parts supplied by reference TRBV7-3 and TRBJ2-2, is GAGVSQTPSNKVTEKGKYVELRCDPISGHTALYWYRQSLGQGPEFLIYFQGTGAADDSGLPNDRFFAVRPEGSVSTLKIQRTERGDSAVYLCASTSGGVKNTGELFFGEGSRLTVL.

This clone was counted between two and nine times. This chain links TRBV19 with TRBJ2-2; the match to TRBD1 covers 9 bases. The CDR3 has 14 amino acids. Unmatched junction bases numbered 6, after V lost 9 bases and J lost 4 bases. Germline-derived CDR1 and CDR2 are LNHDA and SQIVND (reference sequence). The CDR3 reads CASHRGLSTGELFF. The CDR3 DNA reads as TGTGCCAGCCACAGGGGGCTTAGCACCGGGGAGCTGTTTTTT. Together with reference TRBV19 and TRBJ2-2, the CDR3 gives the full variable domain: DGGITQSPKYLFRKEGQNVTLSCEQNLNHDAMYWYRQDPGQGLRLIYYSQIVNDFQKGDIAEGYSVSREKKESFPLTVTSAQKNPTAFYLCASHRGLSTGELFFGEGSRLTVL.

The V gene is TRBV18, the J gene TRBJ1-1; D is unclear. CDR3 length: 13 residues. Germline V gene sequence: CDR1 KGHSH, CDR2 LQKENI. V lost 8 bases and J lost 0, with 10 bases in between. Written as DNA, the CDR3 is TGTGCCAGCACCGGGGAATTGAACACTGAAGCTTTCTTT. This gives the protein CASTGELNTEAFF.

This chain joins TRBV2 and TRBJ2-4; the D is unclear. Germline assignment: CDR1 SNHLY and CDR2 FYNNEI. The V and J ends lost 2 bases and 8 bases respectively, with 22 bases between them. The CDR3 totals 17 residues. The CDR3, as DNA: TGTGCCAGCAGTGAACAGGTTTTGGGTAGGATCTCCGACATTCAGTACTTC. Translated: CASSEQVLGRISDIQYF.

The sample holds a few counts of this clone. This sequence joins TRBV21-1 and TRBJ2-1; TRBD2, the table's D call, was not compared with the DNA. TRBV21-1 is assigned pseudogene status. The CDR3 runs to 15 residues. CDR3 sequence (DNA): TGTGCCAGCAGCAAAGAAGAGGGGACTTACAATGAGCAGTTCTTC. Protein: CASSKEEGTYNEQFF.

The chain combines TRBV30 with TRBJ1-2; D perhaps matches TRBD1 (6 bases). There are 11 residues in the CDR3. Germline assignment: CDR1 GTSNPN and CDR2 SVGIG (reference sequence). Deletions cut 8 bases from V and 3 bases from J, with 10 bases between. The CDR3 DNA follows: TGTGCCGGAGGACAGCACTATGGCTACACCTTC. The encoded protein is CAGGQHYGYTF.